The rows below give T cell receptor beta chains drawn from one sample of a study of response to subunit inactivated influenza vaccine. TCRdb reanalysed the RT-PCR reads using MiXCR and keeps one entry per CDR3 protein. The profile shows hundreds of thousands of distinct CDR3 sequences, approximately 11% of them singletons. These data were also filed under a second study, of T cells expressing NK-cell markers.

Source: PBMCs from blood, taken on the day of vaccination. All receptors derive from a man aged 45-65 years who received an inactivated influenza vaccine. The CDR3 runs from the conserved cysteine through the conserved F or W. The order of the fields is CDR3 DNA, CDR3 protein, D gene, V gene, clone size, J gene. D genes are given only for firm matches. Clone size is shown for a subset of rows, as once, few, many or a class of expanded clone.

CDR3 DNA: TGTGCCTGGAGTTACTACACACTCACAGATACGCAGTATTTT
CDR3 protein: CAWSYYTLTDTQYF
D gene: -
V gene: TRBV30
clone size: few
J gene: TRBJ2-3

CDR3 DNA: TGTGCCAGCTCACCACCTTCCAGAGACTACGAGCAGTACTTC
CDR3 protein: CASSPPSRDYEQYF
D gene: -
V gene: TRBV18
clone size: few
J gene: TRBJ2-7

CDR3 DNA: TGCGCCAGCAGCGACTCCCGGGGGGAAAAACTGTTTTTT
CDR3 protein: CASSDSRGEKLFF
D gene: -
V gene: TRBV4-3
clone size: many
J gene: TRBJ1-4

CDR3 DNA: TGTGCCAGCAGCCAAGATGAATGGGACAGGGTCTACGAGCAGTACTTC
CDR3 protein: CASSQDEWDRVYEQYF
D gene: TRBD1
V gene: TRBV3-1
clone size: -
J gene: TRBJ2-7

CDR3 DNA: TGTGCCAGCAGCTTAGTTGTTGAGCAGTTCTTC
CDR3 protein: CASSLVVEQFF
D gene: -
V gene: TRBV7-9
clone size: -
J gene: TRBJ2-1

CDR3 DNA: TGTGCCAGCAGCCGGGACTTCTTCTACGAGCAGTACTTC
CDR3 protein: CASSRDFFYEQYF
D gene: -
V gene: TRBV28
clone size: many
J gene: TRBJ2-7

CDR3 DNA: TGCGCCAGCAGCCTGATAGAGCCCGGGGAGCTGTTTTTT
CDR3 protein: CASSLIEPGELFF
D gene: -
V gene: TRBV5-1
clone size: few
J gene: TRBJ2-2

CDR3 DNA: TGTGCCAGCAGTGAAATAGGGACCTACGAGCAGTACTTC
CDR3 protein: CASSEIGTYEQYF
D gene: -
V gene: TRBV25-1
clone size: few
J gene: TRBJ2-7

CDR3 DNA: TGTGCCAGCAGGGAGTTCACTAGCGGAACCTCCTACGAGCAGTACTTC
CDR3 protein: CASREFTSGTSYEQYF
D gene: TRBD2
V gene: TRBV28
clone size: -
J gene: TRBJ2-7

CDR3 DNA: TGCAGCGTTGGGGGGGACAGGGAGCAGTACTTC
CDR3 protein: CSVGGDREQYF
D gene: TRBD1
V gene: TRBV29-1
clone size: -
J gene: TRBJ2-7

CDR3 DNA: TGTGCCAGCAGCTTAGTCCCGACTAGCGGGAGGGCTGACAATGAGCAGTTCTTC
CDR3 protein: CASSLVPTSGRADNEQFF
D gene: TRBD2
V gene: TRBV11-1
clone size: -
J gene: TRBJ2-1

CDR3 DNA: TGCGCCAGCAGCAATTTGGGGCAGGGAAACACCGGGGAGCTGTTTTTT
CDR3 protein: CASSNLGQGNTGELFF
D gene: -
V gene: TRBV5-1
clone size: -
J gene: TRBJ2-2

CDR3 DNA: TGTGCCAGCAGCTCATCTGAACCTACTAGAAGAGCCTACAATGAGCAGTTCTTC
CDR3 protein: CASSSSEPTRRAYNEQFF
D gene: -
V gene: TRBV13
clone size: -
J gene: TRBJ2-1

CDR3 DNA: TGTGCCATCAGCACGACTAGCGGGAGTCCCAATGAGCAGTTCTTC
CDR3 protein: CAISTTSGSPNEQFF
D gene: TRBD2
V gene: TRBV10-3
clone size: few
J gene: TRBJ2-1

CDR3 DNA: TGTGCCAGCAGGGACAATCCGCTACCGGGACGTAACACAGATACGCAGTATTTT
CDR3 protein: CASRDNPLPGRNTDTQYF
D gene: -
V gene: TRBV6-2/TRBV6-3
clone size: many
J gene: TRBJ2-3

CDR3 DNA: TGCGCCAGCAGCCCAGGGACAGCTCCAGGCTACGAGCAGTACTTC
CDR3 protein: CASSPGTAPGYEQYF
D gene: TRBD1
V gene: TRBV5-1
clone size: few
J gene: TRBJ2-7

CDR3 DNA: TGTGCCAGCAGCCAAATCGAACGGAGCTCCTACAATGAGCAGTTCTTC
CDR3 protein: CASSQIERSSYNEQFF
D gene: -
V gene: TRBV3-1
clone size: few
J gene: TRBJ2-1

CDR3 DNA: TGCGCCAGCAGCCTTGGACAGGTTCGGAGGGTCCAGCCGGTACCGAACACTGAAGCTTTCTTT
CDR3 protein: CASSLGQVRRVQPVPNTEAFF
D gene: TRBD1
V gene: TRBV5-1
clone size: -
J gene: TRBJ1-1

CDR3 DNA: TGTGCCAGCTCCTTGGAGGCTAGTAGGACCCAGTACTTC
CDR3 protein: CASSLEASRTQYF
D gene: -
V gene: TRBV7-2
clone size: few
J gene: TRBJ2-5

CDR3 DNA: TGTGCCACTGCCTCGGGACAGGAAGTCACAGATACGCAGTATTTT
CDR3 protein: CATASGQEVTDTQYF
D gene: TRBD1
V gene: TRBV19
clone size: few
J gene: TRBJ2-3

CDR3 DNA: TGTGCCAGCAGGCGGGACAGGACCGCAGATACGCAGTATTTT
CDR3 protein: CASRRDRTADTQYF
D gene: TRBD1
V gene: TRBV6-1
clone size: -
J gene: TRBJ2-3

CDR3 DNA: TGTGCCAGCAGCCATGCCTCTACCGGGACTAGCGGGAGGGGGAATGAGCAGTTCTTC
CDR3 protein: CASSHASTGTSGRGNEQFF
D gene: TRBD2
V gene: TRBV3-1
clone size: -
J gene: TRBJ2-1

CDR3 DNA: TGTGCCAGCAGCGTGACAGGGGGTGAAAAACTGTTTTTT
CDR3 protein: CASSVTGGEKLFF
D gene: TRBD1
V gene: TRBV12-3/TRBV12-4
clone size: few
J gene: TRBJ1-4

CDR3 DNA: TGCAGTGCTAGAGTGGGGGCTGGGACAGATACGCAGTATTTT
CDR3 protein: CSARVGAGTDTQYF
D gene: -
V gene: TRBV20-1
clone size: few
J gene: TRBJ2-3

CDR3 DNA: TGTGCCAGTAGTAATAGCAGGGGGCGCTTCAATGAGCAGTTCTTC
CDR3 protein: CASSNSRGRFNEQFF
D gene: TRBD1
V gene: TRBV19
clone size: -
J gene: TRBJ2-1

CDR3 DNA: TGTGCCAGCAGCTTAGATTTAGAGACCCAGTACTTC
CDR3 protein: CASSLDLETQYF
D gene: -
V gene: TRBV5-1
clone size: many
J gene: TRBJ2-5

CDR3 DNA: TGTGCCAGCAGCCCCCGGGACAGGGGATTCGGTACAGATACGCAGTATTTT
CDR3 protein: CASSPRDRGFGTDTQYF
D gene: TRBD1
V gene: TRBV7-2
clone size: few
J gene: TRBJ2-3

CDR3 DNA: TGTGCCAGCAGCCAAGCCGGCAGGGATCGGAATGAGCAGTTCTTC
CDR3 protein: CASSQAGRDRNEQFF
D gene: -
V gene: TRBV7-9
clone size: few
J gene: TRBJ2-1

CDR3 DNA: TGTGCCAGCAGCCCCGGGAGGGGCCAAGAGACCCAGTACTTC
CDR3 protein: CASSPGRGQETQYF
D gene: TRBD2
V gene: TRBV11-1
clone size: many
J gene: TRBJ2-5

CDR3 DNA: TGTGCCAGCAGCTTAATTTCGGACACTGAAGCTTTCTTT
CDR3 protein: CASSLISDTEAFF
D gene: -
V gene: TRBV7-9
clone size: -
J gene: TRBJ1-1

CDR3 DNA: TGTGCCAGCACCCCGATTCTCGGCCGCTCCTACAATGAGCAGTTCTTC
CDR3 protein: CASTPILGRSYNEQFF
D gene: -
V gene: TRBV12-3/TRBV12-4
clone size: many
J gene: TRBJ2-1

CDR3 DNA: TGCGCCAGCAGTGAGTCGATATTTAGGACAGGACAAGAGACCCAGTACTTC
CDR3 protein: CASSESIFRTGQETQYF
D gene: TRBD1
V gene: TRBV10-2
clone size: -
J gene: TRBJ2-5

CDR3 DNA: TGTGCCAGCAGCCAAGGCCCGACAGGCACAGATACGCAGTATTTT
CDR3 protein: CASSQGPTGTDTQYF
D gene: -
V gene: TRBV3-1
clone size: few
J gene: TRBJ2-3

CDR3 DNA: TGTGCCAGCAGGGGGGCGATCCCCTCTGGGGCCAACGTCCTGACTTTC
CDR3 protein: CASRGAIPSGANVLTF
D gene: -
V gene: TRBV28
clone size: -
J gene: TRBJ2-6

CDR3 DNA: TGTGCCAGCAGCACCCCAACACGGAACACTGAAGCTTTCTTT
CDR3 protein: CASSTPTRNTEAFF
D gene: -
V gene: TRBV7-9
clone size: -
J gene: TRBJ1-1

CDR3 DNA: TGTGCCAGCAGTTTAGGAGCGAAGTTCTTC
CDR3 protein: CASSLGAKFF
D gene: -
V gene: TRBV12-3/TRBV12-4
clone size: -
J gene: TRBJ2-1

CDR3 DNA: TGTGCCAGCAGCTTCACAACTAGCGGGAACGTCGAGACCCAGTACTTC
CDR3 protein: CASSFTTSGNVETQYF
D gene: TRBD2
V gene: TRBV7-8
clone size: many
J gene: TRBJ2-5

CDR3 DNA: TGTGCCAGCAGTGAGGGGAGCCAAGAGACCCAGTACTTC
CDR3 protein: CASSEGSQETQYF
D gene: -
V gene: TRBV27
clone size: -
J gene: TRBJ2-5

CDR3 DNA: TGTGCCAGCAGTTTGATGGGGGGCGGAAAACTGTTTTTT
CDR3 protein: CASSLMGGGKLFF
D gene: -
V gene: TRBV12-3/TRBV12-4
clone size: -
J gene: TRBJ1-4

CDR3 DNA: TGTGCCATCGGAAGCGGCTACACAGATACGCAGTATTTT
CDR3 protein: CAIGSGYTDTQYF
D gene: -
V gene: TRBV10-3
clone size: few
J gene: TRBJ2-3

CDR3 DNA: TGCAGCGTAAAAGGGGTGTTGAACACTGAAGCTTTCTTT
CDR3 protein: CSVKGVLNTEAFF
D gene: -
V gene: TRBV29-1
clone size: -
J gene: TRBJ1-1

CDR3 DNA: TGTGCCAGCAGTTACATGGGCAACAATGAGCAGTTCTTC
CDR3 protein: CASSYMGNNEQFF
D gene: -
V gene: TRBV6-6
clone size: -
J gene: TRBJ2-1

CDR3 DNA: TGTGCCAGCAGCTTATTTCAGTCCACAGATACGCAGTATTTT
CDR3 protein: CASSLFQSTDTQYF
D gene: -
V gene: TRBV7-8
clone size: many
J gene: TRBJ2-3

CDR3 DNA: TGCGCCAGCAGCGCGGGGGGCCTCTACAATGAGCAGTTCTTC
CDR3 protein: CASSAGGLYNEQFF
D gene: TRBD2
V gene: TRBV5-1
clone size: few
J gene: TRBJ2-1